This TCR beta chain was profiled in a study of T cells in Graves' hyperthyroidism and ophthalmopathy. General study findings and limits: Separation of ophthalmopathy from stable hyperthyroidism was achieved by a 13 V-J model. The model's output predicted ophthalmopathy at a median of around 7 months prior to onset. Most thyroid-expanded clonotypes above 0.001 were also found in blood.

CDR3 length: 17 amino acids. The junction had 12 bases not matched to a gene; V was cut back by 4 bases and J by 2 bases. From germline, CDR1 is SGDLS and CDR2 YYNGEE. A word on this clonotype: Its antigen is currently unknown.

A Clinical Activity Score of at least 3, a NOSPECS grade of at least 4 and a duration under 3 months were recorded in the ophthalmopathy patients. TCR beta CDR3 sequences were amplified from RNA transcripts. Initially, a first-round RT-PCR of the TCR CDR3 employed the HTBI primer set. A single record per CDR3 protein comes from TCRdb applying MiXCR to the multiplex PCR reads. Of hundreds of thousands of distinct CDR3 sequences in the sample, 14% to 15% were seen once. The chain links TRBV9 to TRBJ2-3, with 8 bases lining up with TRBD2. Source material: blood. This clonotype was sampled from a man between 18 and 29 years old with Graves' ophthalmopathy. The CDR3 loop reads CASSSRDSGVYTDTQYF. Here the CDR3 DNA reads TGTGCCAGCAGCTCCCGGGATAGCGGGGTCTACACAGATACGCAGTATTTT. The full variable domain, completed using reference TRBV9 and TRBJ2-3, is DSGVTQTPKHLITATGQRVTLRCSPRSGDLSVYWYQQSLDQGLQFLIQYYNGEERAKGNILERFSAQQFPDLHSELNLSSLELGDSALYFCASSSRDSGVYTDTQYFGPGTRLTVL.